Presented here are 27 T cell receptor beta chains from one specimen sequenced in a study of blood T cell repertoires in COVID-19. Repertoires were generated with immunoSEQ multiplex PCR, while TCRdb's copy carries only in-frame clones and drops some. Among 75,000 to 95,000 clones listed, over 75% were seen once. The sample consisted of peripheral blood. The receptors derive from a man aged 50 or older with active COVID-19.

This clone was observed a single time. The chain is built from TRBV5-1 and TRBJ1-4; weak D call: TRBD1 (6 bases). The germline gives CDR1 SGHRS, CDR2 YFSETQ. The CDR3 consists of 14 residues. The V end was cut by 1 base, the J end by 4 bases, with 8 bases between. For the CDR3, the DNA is TGCGCCAGCAGCTTGCAGGGGCTTAATGAAAAACTGTTTTTT. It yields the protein CASSLQGLNEKLFF. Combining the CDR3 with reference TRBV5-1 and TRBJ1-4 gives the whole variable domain KAGVTQTPRYLIKTRGQQVTLSCSPISGHRSVSWYQQTPGQGLQFLFEYFSETQRNKGNFPGRFSGRQFSNSRSEMNVSTLELGDSALYLCASSLQGLNEKLFFGSGTQLSVL.

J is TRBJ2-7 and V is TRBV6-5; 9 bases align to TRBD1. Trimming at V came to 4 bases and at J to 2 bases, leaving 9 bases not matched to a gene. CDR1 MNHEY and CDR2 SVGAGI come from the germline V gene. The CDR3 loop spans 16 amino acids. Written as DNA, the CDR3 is TGTGCCAGCAGTTCGCGCCCCGGGACAGGGACCTACGAGCAGTACTTC. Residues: CASSSRPGTGTYEQYF.

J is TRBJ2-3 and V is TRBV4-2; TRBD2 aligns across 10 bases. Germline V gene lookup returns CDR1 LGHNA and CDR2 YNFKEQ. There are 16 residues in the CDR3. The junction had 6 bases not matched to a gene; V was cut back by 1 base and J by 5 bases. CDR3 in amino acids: CASSQASSGGGDTQYF. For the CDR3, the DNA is TGTGCCAGCAGCCAAGCATCTAGCGGGGGAGGAGATACGCAGTATTTT.

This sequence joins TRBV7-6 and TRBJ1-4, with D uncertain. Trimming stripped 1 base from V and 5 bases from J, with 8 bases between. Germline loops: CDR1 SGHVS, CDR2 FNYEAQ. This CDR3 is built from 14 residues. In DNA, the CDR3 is TGTGCCAGCAGCTTAGGAGGCGGGAATGAAAAACTGTTTTTT. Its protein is CASSLGGGNEKLFF.

CDR3 DNA sequence: TGCGCCAGCAGCCCAGATTGGGACAGCAGGAACACTGAAGCTTTCTTT. Protein product: CASSPDWDSRNTEAFF. This chain joins TRBV4-1 and TRBJ1-1; 7 nucleotides align to TRBD1. The CDR3 covers 16 residues. J was trimmed by 1 base and V by 4 bases; bases with no gene match: 9. CDR1 and CDR2 (germline): MGHRA, YSYEKL.

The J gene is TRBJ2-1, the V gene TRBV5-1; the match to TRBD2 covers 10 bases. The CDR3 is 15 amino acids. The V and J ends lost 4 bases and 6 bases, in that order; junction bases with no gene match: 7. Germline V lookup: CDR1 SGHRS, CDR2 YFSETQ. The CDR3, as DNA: TGCGCCAGCAGCCTCCTAGCGGGAGCGACCAATGAGCAGTTCTTC. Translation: CASSLLAGATNEQFF.

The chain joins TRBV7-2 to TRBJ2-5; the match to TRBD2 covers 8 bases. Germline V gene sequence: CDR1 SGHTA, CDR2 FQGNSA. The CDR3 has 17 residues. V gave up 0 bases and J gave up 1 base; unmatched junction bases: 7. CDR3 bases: TGTGCCAGCAGCTTAGCCAGCGTGCGGGGGGTCCAAGAGACCCAGTACTTC. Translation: CASSLASVRGVQETQYF.

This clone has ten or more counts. CDR3 amino acids: CASSPLSSGYSSYEQYF. The CDR3 bases are TGTGCCAGCAGCCCTCTCTCTAGCGGATACTCTTCCTACGAGCAGTACTTC. This rearrangement joins TRBV6-2 or TRBV6-3 to TRBJ2-7; 7 bases map to TRBD2. This CDR3 comprises 17 residues. Germline CDR1 is MNHEY and CDR2 is SVGEGT. Unmatched junction bases numbered 15, after V lost 6 bases and J lost 1 base.

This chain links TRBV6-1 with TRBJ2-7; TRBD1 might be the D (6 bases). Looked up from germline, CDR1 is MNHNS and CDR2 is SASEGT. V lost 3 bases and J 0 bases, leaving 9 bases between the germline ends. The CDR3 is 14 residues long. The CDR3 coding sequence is TGTGCCAGCAGTGAGCAGGGGAGCTCCTACGAGCAGTACTTC. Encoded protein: CASSEQGSSYEQYF.

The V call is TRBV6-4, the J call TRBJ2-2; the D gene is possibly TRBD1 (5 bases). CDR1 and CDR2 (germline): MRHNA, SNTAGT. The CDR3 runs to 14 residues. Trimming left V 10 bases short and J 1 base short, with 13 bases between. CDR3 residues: CATRLGQNTGELFF. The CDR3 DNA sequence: TGTGCCACCCGACTTGGACAGAACACCGGGGAGCTGTTTTTT.

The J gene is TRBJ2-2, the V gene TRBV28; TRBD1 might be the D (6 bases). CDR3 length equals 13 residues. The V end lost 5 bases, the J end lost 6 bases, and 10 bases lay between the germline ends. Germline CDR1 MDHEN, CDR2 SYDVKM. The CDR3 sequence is CASSRAGAGELFF. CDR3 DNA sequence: TGTGCCAGCAGTAGGGCAGGGGCCGGGGAGCTGTTTTTT.

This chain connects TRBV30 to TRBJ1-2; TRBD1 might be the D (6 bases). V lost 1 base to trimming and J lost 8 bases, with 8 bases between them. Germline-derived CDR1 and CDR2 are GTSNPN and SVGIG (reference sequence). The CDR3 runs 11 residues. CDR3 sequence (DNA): TGTGCCTGGAGTGGCCAGGGGGGCTACACCTTC. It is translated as CAWSGQGGYTF.

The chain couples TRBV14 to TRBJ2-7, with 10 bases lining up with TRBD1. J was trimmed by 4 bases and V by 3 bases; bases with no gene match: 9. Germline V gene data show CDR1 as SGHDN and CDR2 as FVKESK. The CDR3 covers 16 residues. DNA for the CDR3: TGTGCCAGCAGCCAGCTTGGGACAGGGGAAGGGTACGAGCAGTACTTC. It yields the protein CASSQLGTGEGYEQYF. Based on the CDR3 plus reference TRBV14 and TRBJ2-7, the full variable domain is EAGVTQFPSHSVIEKGQTVTLRCDPISGHDNLYWYRRVMGKEIKFLLHFVKESKQDESGMPNNRFLAERTGGTYSTLKVQPAELEDSGVYFCASSQLGTGEGYEQYFGPGTRLTVT.

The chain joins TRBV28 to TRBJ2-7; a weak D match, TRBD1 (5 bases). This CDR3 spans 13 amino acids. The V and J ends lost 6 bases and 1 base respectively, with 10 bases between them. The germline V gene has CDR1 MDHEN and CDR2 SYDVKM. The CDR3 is CASRVAGSYEQYF. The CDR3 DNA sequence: TGTGCCAGCAGGGTCGCAGGGTCCTACGAGCAGTACTTC.

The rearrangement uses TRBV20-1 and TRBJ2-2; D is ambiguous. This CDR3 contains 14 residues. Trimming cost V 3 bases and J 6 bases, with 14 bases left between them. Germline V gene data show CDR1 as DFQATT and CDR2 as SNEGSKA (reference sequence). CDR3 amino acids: CSASPASRAGELFF. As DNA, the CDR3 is TGCAGTGCTAGTCCCGCCTCTCGGGCCGGGGAGCTGTTTTTT.

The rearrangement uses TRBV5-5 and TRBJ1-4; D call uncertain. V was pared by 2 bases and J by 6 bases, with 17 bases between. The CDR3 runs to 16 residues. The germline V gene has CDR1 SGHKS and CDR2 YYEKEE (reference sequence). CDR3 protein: CASSFEKHHSDEKLFF. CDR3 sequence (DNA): TGTGCCAGCAGCTTCGAAAAACACCATTCCGATGAAAAACTGTTTTTT. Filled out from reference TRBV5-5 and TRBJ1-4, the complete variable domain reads DAGVTQSPTHLIKTRGQQVTLRCSPISGHKSVSWYQQVLGQGPQFIFQYYEKEERGRGNFPDRFSARQFPNYSSELNVNALLLGDSALYLCASSFEKHHSDEKLFFGSGTQLSVL.

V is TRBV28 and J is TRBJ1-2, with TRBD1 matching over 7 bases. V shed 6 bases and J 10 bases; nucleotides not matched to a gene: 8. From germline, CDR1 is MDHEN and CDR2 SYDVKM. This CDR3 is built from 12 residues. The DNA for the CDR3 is TGTGCCAGCAGGGAGGGGGGACAGTTCTACACCTTC. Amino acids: CASREGGQFYTF.

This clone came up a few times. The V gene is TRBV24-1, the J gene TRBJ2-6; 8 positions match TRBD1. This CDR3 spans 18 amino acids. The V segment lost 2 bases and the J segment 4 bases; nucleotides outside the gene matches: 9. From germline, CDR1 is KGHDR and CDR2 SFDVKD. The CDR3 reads CATSDSRRGLGGANVLTF. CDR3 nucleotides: TGTGCCACCAGTGATTCTCGCAGGGGGCTGGGAGGGGCCAACGTCCTGACTTTC.

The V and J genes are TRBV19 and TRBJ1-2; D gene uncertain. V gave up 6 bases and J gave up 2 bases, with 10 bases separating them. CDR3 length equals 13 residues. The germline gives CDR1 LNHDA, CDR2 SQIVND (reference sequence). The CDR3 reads CASSQRENYGYTF. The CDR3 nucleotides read TGTGCCAGTAGCCAAAGAGAGAACTATGGCTACACCTTC.

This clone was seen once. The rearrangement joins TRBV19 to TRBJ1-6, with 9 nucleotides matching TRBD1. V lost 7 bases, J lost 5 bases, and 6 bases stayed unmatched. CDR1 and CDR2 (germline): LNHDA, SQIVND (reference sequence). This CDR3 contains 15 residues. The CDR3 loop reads CASMARTGDNSPLHF. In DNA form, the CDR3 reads TGTGCCAGTATGGCCAGGACAGGGGATAATTCACCCCTCCACTTT.

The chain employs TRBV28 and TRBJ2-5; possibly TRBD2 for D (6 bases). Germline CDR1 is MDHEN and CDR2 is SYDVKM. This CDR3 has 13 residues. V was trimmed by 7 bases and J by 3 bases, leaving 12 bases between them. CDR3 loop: CASILPGEETQYF. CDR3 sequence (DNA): TGTGCCAGCATACTACCGGGGGAAGAGACCCAGTACTTC.

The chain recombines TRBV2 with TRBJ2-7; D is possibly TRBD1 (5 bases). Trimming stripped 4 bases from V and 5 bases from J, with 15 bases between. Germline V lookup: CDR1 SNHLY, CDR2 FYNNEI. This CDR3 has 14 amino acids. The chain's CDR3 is CASSVQGQSHEQYF. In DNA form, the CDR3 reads TGTGCCAGCAGTGTCCAGGGTCAGAGCCACGAGCAGTACTTC.

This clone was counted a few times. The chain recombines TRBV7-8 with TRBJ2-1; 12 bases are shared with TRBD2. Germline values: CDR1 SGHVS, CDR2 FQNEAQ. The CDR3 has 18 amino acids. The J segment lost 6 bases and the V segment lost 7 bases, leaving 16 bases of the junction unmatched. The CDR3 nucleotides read TGTGCCAGCAACACCAGATTCCGGACTAGCGGGGCCCTCAATGAGCAGTTCTTC. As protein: CASNTRFRTSGALNEQFF.

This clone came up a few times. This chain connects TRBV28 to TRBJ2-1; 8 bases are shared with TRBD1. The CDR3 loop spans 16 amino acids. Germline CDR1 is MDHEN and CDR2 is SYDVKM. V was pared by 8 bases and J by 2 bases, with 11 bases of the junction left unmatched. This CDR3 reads CASPPKRTGTYNEQFF. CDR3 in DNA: TGTGCCAGCCCCCCCAAGCGGACAGGGACCTACAATGAGCAGTTCTTC.

For the CDR3, the DNA is TGTGCCACCAGGGGACTAGCGGGAGATACGCAGTATTTT. This gives the protein CATRGLAGDTQYF. The chain has TRBV24-1 and TRBJ2-3, with TRBD2 identical over 12 bases. Germline CDR1 KGHDR, CDR2 SFDVKD. This CDR3 has 13 residues. V was clipped by 7 bases and J by 5 bases; unmatched bases: 0.

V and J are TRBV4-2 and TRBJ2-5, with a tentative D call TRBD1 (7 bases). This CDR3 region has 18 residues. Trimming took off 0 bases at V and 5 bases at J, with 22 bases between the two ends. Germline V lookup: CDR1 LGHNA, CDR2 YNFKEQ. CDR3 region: CASSQDPGGGFLGETQYF. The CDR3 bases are TGTGCCAGCAGCCAAGATCCCGGAGGGGGCTTCCTGGGGGAGACCCAGTACTTC.

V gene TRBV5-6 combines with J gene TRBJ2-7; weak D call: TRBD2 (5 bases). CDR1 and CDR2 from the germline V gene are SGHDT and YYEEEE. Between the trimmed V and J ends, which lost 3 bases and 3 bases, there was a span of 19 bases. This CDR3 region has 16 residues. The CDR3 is CASSSLDFPSVYEQYF. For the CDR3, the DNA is TGTGCCAGCAGCTCCCTGGACTTTCCGTCGGTCTACGAGCAGTACTTC.